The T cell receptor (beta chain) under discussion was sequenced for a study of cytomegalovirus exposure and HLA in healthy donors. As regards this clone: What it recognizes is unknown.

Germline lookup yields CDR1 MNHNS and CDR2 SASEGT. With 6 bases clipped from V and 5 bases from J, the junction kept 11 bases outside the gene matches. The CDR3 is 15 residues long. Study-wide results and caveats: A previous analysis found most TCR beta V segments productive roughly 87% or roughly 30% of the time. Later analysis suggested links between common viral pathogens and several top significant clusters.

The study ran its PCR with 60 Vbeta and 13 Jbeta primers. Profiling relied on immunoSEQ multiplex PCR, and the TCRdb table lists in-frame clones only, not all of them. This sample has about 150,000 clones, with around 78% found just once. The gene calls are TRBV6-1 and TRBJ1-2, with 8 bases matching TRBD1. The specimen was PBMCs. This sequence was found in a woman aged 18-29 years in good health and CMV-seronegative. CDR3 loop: CASSKGAGGDYGYTF. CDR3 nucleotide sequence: TGTGCCAGCAGCAAGGGCGCAGGGGGCGATTATGGCTACACCTTC.